This TCR beta chain was captured in a study of somatic mutations in cytotoxic T cells in rheumatoid arthritis. Overall study: Flow-sorting brought some V beta antibody-stained T-cell populations to nearly 100% purity, V beta1+ cells sequenced for TCRB among them. Notes on the study in general: Adjustment for multiple comparisons was not applied to the slight TRBV07 underrepresentation observed in rheumatoid arthritis patients.

Of note for this clone: Its antigen is not identified.

The V end lost 4 bases, the J end lost 0 bases, and 16 bases lay between the germline ends. The CDR3 spans 17 residues. The V gene's germline CDR1 is ENHRY and CDR2 SYGVKD. Sequenced by immunoSEQ multiplex PCR; TCRdb stores in-frame clones only, minus some. The table includes about 20,000 clones, about 90% detected once. Blood donors with median age 56 years (range about 20-75), 55% female, served as healthy controls. Positive magnetic bead selection separated CD4+ and CD8+ cells, and flow cytometry confirmed purity. The chain carries TRBV10-3 and TRBJ1-3, with a tentative D call TRBD1 (6 bases). The origin of this receptor is a man between 35 and 55 years old in good health. The sample comprised CD8+ T cells sorted from blood. CDR3 sequence reads: CAISVRGATVSGNTIYF. CDR3 coding DNA: TGTGCCATCAGTGTCAGGGGCGCTACGGTCTCTGGAAACACCATATATTTT.